This is a list of T cell receptor beta chains from one sample in a study of monozygotic twins with inflammatory bowel disease. TCRdb reprocessed the 5' RACE reads, keeping one entry per CDR3 protein, no DNA. The data show more than 300,000 distinct CDR3 sequences, and the top ten clones hold roughly 2.6%. Sequenced sample: blood. These TCRs come from a human donor with ulcerative colitis or Crohn's disease, or a healthy co-twin of an affected twin (not recorded which). The CDR3 runs from the conserved cysteine through the conserved F or W.

v_call: TRBV5-1
j_call: TRBJ1-1
cdr3_aa: CASSFLTQENTEAFF

v_call: TRBV12-3/TRBV12-4
j_call: TRBJ1-1
cdr3_aa: CASSLAAATVAFF

v_call: TRBV7-9
j_call: TRBJ1-2
cdr3_aa: CASSRTDGYTF

v_call: TRBV19
j_call: TRBJ1-5
cdr3_aa: CASTREGPRKQSQPQHF

v_call: TRBV29-1
j_call: TRBJ2-7
cdr3_aa: CSVHRDSGEQYF

v_call: TRBV10-3
j_call: TRBJ2-3
cdr3_aa: CAISDDLLDTQYF

v_call: TRBV18
j_call: TRBJ2-3
cdr3_aa: CASSPPGVSTDTQYF

v_call: TRBV20-1
j_call: TRBJ1-5
cdr3_aa: CSARAGTGSQPQHF

v_call: TRBV5-4
j_call: TRBJ1-1
cdr3_aa: CASSLNGGAFF

v_call: TRBV7-2
j_call: TRBJ2-5
cdr3_aa: CASSLTSGGVQETQYF

v_call: TRBV29-1
j_call: TRBJ1-5
cdr3_aa: CSVMDGNQPQHF

v_call: TRBV25-1
j_call: TRBJ2-5
cdr3_aa: CASSEYPGQGRKETQYF

v_call: TRBV12-3/TRBV12-4
j_call: TRBJ1-1
cdr3_aa: CASNLGQVDTEAFF

v_call: TRBV6-6
j_call: TRBJ1-5
cdr3_aa: CASNQADSNQPQHF

v_call: TRBV7-2
j_call: TRBJ2-1
cdr3_aa: CASSFGGARNEQFF

v_call: TRBV3-1
j_call: TRBJ2-7
cdr3_aa: CASSQDERTSYEQYF

v_call: TRBV29-1
j_call: TRBJ2-3
cdr3_aa: CSARLAGNTDTQYF

v_call: TRBV20-1
j_call: TRBJ2-5
cdr3_aa: CSARTGETQYF

v_call: TRBV5-1
j_call: TRBJ1-1
cdr3_aa: CASSLFQGPTEAFF

v_call: TRBV5-1
j_call: TRBJ2-3
cdr3_aa: CASSLDRRVRDRTSSTDTQYF

v_call: TRBV20-1
j_call: TRBJ1-1
cdr3_aa: CSAPQGRYTEAFF

v_call: TRBV10-3
j_call: TRBJ1-1
cdr3_aa: CAISEWGGMNTEAFF

v_call: TRBV29-1
j_call: TRBJ2-7
cdr3_aa: CRSQTEGGYEQYF

v_call: TRBV4-1
j_call: TRBJ2-7
cdr3_aa: CASSPLRTGRSYEQYF

v_call: TRBV5-4
j_call: TRBJ2-7
cdr3_aa: CASSSVAGAISEQYF

v_call: TRBV29-1
j_call: TRBJ2-7
cdr3_aa: CSVGVLWQGASGEQYF

v_call: TRBV5-6
j_call: TRBJ2-5
cdr3_aa: CASSLEASGYRETQYF

v_call: TRBV11-2
j_call: TRBJ2-7
cdr3_aa: CASSLQRTGPYEQYF

v_call: TRBV4-3
j_call: TRBJ2-3
cdr3_aa: CASSQGTRGTDTQYF

v_call: TRBV18
j_call: TRBJ1-1
cdr3_aa: CASSPSLGTREAFF

v_call: TRBV7-3
j_call: TRBJ1-2
cdr3_aa: CASSLNPAGANYGYTF

v_call: TRBV7-3
j_call: TRBJ2-7
cdr3_aa: CASSLEANSYEQYF

v_call: TRBV6-5
j_call: TRBJ1-6
cdr3_aa: CASFGRTNSPLHF

v_call: TRBV9
j_call: TRBJ2-5
cdr3_aa: CASSFTSVGYYSQETQYF

v_call: TRBV30
j_call: TRBJ2-3
cdr3_aa: CAWSSPFLQRGEDTQYF

v_call: TRBV11-2
j_call: TRBJ2-1
cdr3_aa: CASSPSSGTVNNEQFF

v_call: TRBV6-5
j_call: TRBJ2-7
cdr3_aa: CASSRLAKDEQYF

v_call: TRBV27
j_call: TRBJ2-7
cdr3_aa: CASSPTLAGGYEQYF

v_call: TRBV28
j_call: TRBJ2-7
cdr3_aa: CASKRRDSYEQYF

v_call: TRBV28
j_call: TRBJ2-1
cdr3_aa: CASSLIGGGASNEQFF

v_call: TRBV12-3/TRBV12-4
j_call: TRBJ2-2
cdr3_aa: CASSPYRGLTGELFF

v_call: TRBV4-2
j_call: TRBJ1-2
cdr3_aa: CASSQDPLSEGTNYGYTF

v_call: TRBV7-2
j_call: TRBJ2-4
cdr3_aa: CASSTWSQGAAKNIQYF

v_call: TRBV19
j_call: TRBJ2-1
cdr3_aa: CASSTLKRGAHSFYEQFF

v_call: TRBV20-1
j_call: TRBJ2-6
cdr3_aa: CSARGRPPLGGANVLTF

v_call: TRBV6-2/TRBV6-3
j_call: TRBJ2-1
cdr3_aa: CASSHPRTSVTSSYNEQFF

v_call: TRBV7-9
j_call: TRBJ2-1
cdr3_aa: CASSPRGGSSYNEQFF

v_call: TRBV5-4
j_call: TRBJ2-4
cdr3_aa: CASSFETGTAKNIQYF

v_call: TRBV3-1
j_call: TRBJ1-1
cdr3_aa: CASSQAARGTFKAFF

v_call: TRBV7-6
j_call: TRBJ2-1
cdr3_aa: CASSLGLGGASASSYNEQFF

v_call: TRBV29-1
j_call: TRBJ2-1
cdr3_aa: CSVDPWRGAGEQFF

v_call: TRBV25-1
j_call: TRBJ1-4
cdr3_aa: CASSKVGNRVNEKLFF

v_call: TRBV29-1
j_call: TRBJ2-2
cdr3_aa: CSGRDRAANTGELFF

v_call: TRBV12-3/TRBV12-4
j_call: TRBJ2-2
cdr3_aa: CASAFSGNTVELFF

v_call: TRBV20-1
j_call: TRBJ1-4
cdr3_aa: CSAGDRGNEKLFF

v_call: TRBV7-9
j_call: TRBJ2-2
cdr3_aa: CASSATGARTGELFF

v_call: TRBV24-1
j_call: TRBJ2-7
cdr3_aa: CATSDFDRGHSYEQYF

v_call: TRBV13
j_call: TRBJ2-5
cdr3_aa: CASSSIIWGAQETQYF

v_call: TRBV28
j_call: TRBJ1-5
cdr3_aa: CASSVILGGGNQPQHF